Below are 11 T cell receptor beta chains sequenced from a single sample in a study of blood T cell repertoires in COVID-19. Generated by immunoSEQ multiplex PCR, the TCRdb table keeps only in-frame clones and is missing some. Of a few hundred thousand clones in the sample, roughly 90% were seen once. Sequencing used PBMCs or T cells enriched from blood (not recorded which). These receptors were obtained from a woman aged 50 to 60 who had recovered from COVID-19.

The gene calls are TRBV2 and TRBJ1-1, with D unclear. CDR3 length equals 12 residues. V gave up 8 bases and J gave up 8 bases, with 15 bases separating them. The germline V gene encodes CDR1 SNHLY and CDR2 FYNNEI. The CDR3 DNA follows: TGTGCCAGCGGGCTTGACGGGAGGGAAGCTTTCTTT. Its translation: CASGLDGREAFF.

As concerns this clone: The same CDR3 arises from other DNA sequences in this sample as well. This chain links TRBV6-1 with TRBJ2-7; D might be TRBD1 (6 bases). Trimming removed 5 bases from V and 5 bases from J, with 10 bases in between. This CDR3 contains 12 residues. From germline, CDR1 is MNHNS and CDR2 SASEGT. CDR3 bases: TGTGCCAGCAGTTTGCAGGGGAACGAGCAGTACTTC. Its translation is CASSLQGNEQYF.

In its sample, this clone was seen a few times. J is TRBJ2-7 and V is TRBV5-1; 8 nucleotides match TRBD1. Looked up from germline, CDR1 is SGHRS and CDR2 is YFSETQ. The CDR3 contains 15 residues. V was pared by 0 bases and J by 6 bases, with 8 bases of the junction left unmatched. The DNA of the CDR3 is TGCGCCAGCAGCTTGGCCGGACAGGGATCGGTCGAGCAGTACTTC. It is translated as CASSLAGQGSVEQYF.

The rearrangement uses TRBV28 and TRBJ1-2; 10 bases are a match to TRBD1. Looked up from germline, CDR1 is MDHEN and CDR2 is SYDVKM. The V segment lost 3 bases and the J segment 7 bases; nucleotides outside the gene matches: 2. The CDR3 spans 13 residues. The CDR3 protein is CASSFDRGPGYTF. The DNA for the CDR3 is TGTGCCAGCAGTTTTGACAGGGGGCCTGGCTACACCTTC.

With respect to this clone: Additional DNA sequences in this sample encode the identical CDR3. The chain uses TRBV5-5 and TRBJ2-2; TRBD1 is a possible D gene (5 bases). Trimming removed 2 bases at V and 1 base at J, with 6 bases between. Germline V CDR1 and CDR2: SGHKS, YYEKEE (reference sequence). The length of the CDR3 is 14 residues. The CDR3 reads CASSFGQNTGELFF. As DNA, the CDR3 is TGTGCCAGCAGCTTTGGACAGAACACCGGGGAGCTGTTTTTT.

The genes are TRBV29-1 and TRBJ1-5; D gene uncertain. The CDR3 covers 14 residues. CDR1 SQVTM and CDR2 ANQGSEA come from the germline V gene. Between the trimmed V and J ends, which lost 4 bases and 1 base, there was a span of 11 bases. DNA of the CDR3: TGCAGCGTTGCGGTCAATCCAAGCAATCAGCCCCAGCATTTT. Amino acids: CSVAVNPSNQPQHF. Supplemented by reference TRBV29-1 and TRBJ1-5, the full variable domain reads SAVISQKPSRDICQRGTSLTIQCQVDSQVTMMFWYRQQPGQSLTLIATANQGSEATYESGFVIDKFPISRPNLTFSTLTVSNMSPEDSSIYLCSVAVNPSNQPQHFGDGTRLSIL.

This chain uses TRBV15 with TRBJ2-1; 7 nucleotides line up with TRBD1. V lost 0 bases to trimming and J lost 0 bases; unmatched junction nucleotides: 5. Germline V gene data show CDR1 as LNHNV and CDR2 as YYDKDF (reference sequence). The CDR3 is 17 residues long. The CDR3 loop is CATSRDKGASSYNEQFF. The CDR3 DNA is TGTGCCACCAGCAGAGATAAGGGGGCAAGCTCCTACAATGAGCAGTTCTTC.

This clone was counted a single time. This chain links TRBV30 with TRBJ2-2; TRBD1 is a possible D gene (6 bases). In germline, CDR1 is GTSNPN, CDR2 SVGIG (reference sequence). This CDR3 contains 15 residues. The germline V and J ends were trimmed by 1 base and 2 bases, with 11 bases remaining between them. CDR3 region: CAWSGNRVNTGELFF. The DNA of the CDR3 is TGTGCCTGGAGTGGAAACAGGGTTAACACCGGGGAGCTGTTTTTT.

This chain links TRBV19 with TRBJ2-1; D possibly corresponds to TRBD2 (5 bases). Between the trimmed V and J ends, which lost 4 bases and 7 bases, there was a span of 8 bases. Germline CDR1 LNHDA, CDR2 SQIVND (reference sequence). The CDR3 loop spans 12 amino acids. The CDR3 bases are TGTGCCAGTAGTAATAGCGTAAATGAGCAGTTCTTC. Translating it yields CASSNSVNEQFF. The full variable domain, in which reference TRBV19 and TRBJ2-1 provide the parts outside the CDR3, is DGGITQSPKYLFRKEGQNVTLSCEQNLNHDAMYWYRQDPGQGLRLIYYSQIVNDFQKGDIAEGYSVSREKKESFPLTVTSAQKNPTAFYLCASSNSVNEQFFGPGTRLTVL.

The V and J genes are TRBV14 and TRBJ2-5; 7 bases agree with TRBD2. Germline values: CDR1 SGHDN, CDR2 FVKESK. The ends lost 0 bases at V and 5 bases at J; junction bases unmatched: 3. The CDR3 covers 14 residues. CDR3 bases: TGTGCCAGCAGCCAAGATTTGGGAGGGGAGACCCAGTACTTC. Its translation is CASSQDLGGETQYF.

This sequence joins TRBV4-3 and TRBJ1-5; D unclear. Per the germline V gene, CDR1 is LGHNA and CDR2 is YSLEER. Trimming cost V 1 base and J 7 bases, with 8 bases left between them. CDR3 length: 13 amino acids. The CDR3 is CASSQGVEQPQHF. As DNA, the CDR3 is TGCGCCAGCAGCCAAGGAGTTGAACAGCCCCAGCATTTT.